This is a list of T cell receptor beta chains from one sample in a study of shared clonotypes between healthy human individuals. The method was immunoSEQ multiplex PCR; TCRdb's version includes in-frame clones alone and lacks a portion of them. The sample lists 1.5 million to 1.9 million clones, 95% to 99% occurring once. Material: naive CD4+ T cells sorted from blood. The receptors shown here come from a man aged 30 to 39 in good health. The conserved cysteine and the conserved F or W are not part of the CDR3 here. The order of the fields is V gene, J gene, CDR3 protein.

V gene: TRBV5-1
J gene: TRBJ2-3
CDR3 protein: ASSLLGKVADTQY

V gene: TRBV11-3
J gene: TRBJ2-2
CDR3 protein: ASSLGPAGHTGELF

V gene: TRBV19
J gene: TRBJ1-2
CDR3 protein: ASSRDWATYGYT

V gene: TRBV7-2
J gene: TRBJ2-1
CDR3 protein: ASSLNIAGGHEQF

V gene: TRBV15
J gene: TRBJ2-7
CDR3 protein: ATSKRTGSYEQY

V gene: TRBV19
J gene: TRBJ2-1
CDR3 protein: ASSILSDIRLYDEQF

V gene: TRBV4-1
J gene: TRBJ1-2
CDR3 protein: ASSQAGAGNGYT

V gene: TRBV19
J gene: TRBJ2-4
CDR3 protein: ASSGGEDIQY

V gene: TRBV18
J gene: TRBJ2-1
CDR3 protein: ASVGALAAYNEQF

V gene: TRBV4-3
J gene: TRBJ2-1
CDR3 protein: ASSQDRSFVNEQF

V gene: TRBV6-1
J gene: TRBJ2-5
CDR3 protein: ASTQSGTTQETQY

V gene: TRBV10-1
J gene: TRBJ2-5
CDR3 protein: ASSPGGERELN

V gene: TRBV5-1
J gene: TRBJ2-2
CDR3 protein: ASSKDPTGDTGELF

V gene: TRBV18
J gene: TRBJ2-7
CDR3 protein: ASSPPSREYHEQY

V gene: TRBV7-3
J gene: TRBJ2-1
CDR3 protein: ASSSRLAGVFSSDYNEQF

V gene: TRBV4-1
J gene: TRBJ2-7
CDR3 protein: ASSQEGYEQY

V gene: TRBV5-3
J gene: TRBJ2-2
CDR3 protein: ARSLPRVLSRKGSNTGELF

V gene: TRBV7-2
J gene: TRBJ1-1
CDR3 protein: ASMRGWGAGNTEAF

V gene: TRBV2
J gene: TRBJ1-4
CDR3 protein: ASSDQGDQKLF

V gene: TRBV7-8
J gene: TRBJ1-1
CDR3 protein: ASSLRINWERDTEAF

V gene: TRBV2
J gene: TRBJ2-4
CDR3 protein: ASSRGTGTQNIQY

V gene: TRBV28
J gene: TRBJ1-5
CDR3 protein: ASFLEGAAQPQH

V gene: TRBV28
J gene: TRBJ2-4
CDR3 protein: ASSSRTWTATLAKNIQY

V gene: TRBV28
J gene: TRBJ1-2
CDR3 protein: ASSPWDISNYGYT

V gene: TRBV11-2
J gene: TRBJ1-2
CDR3 protein: ASSLGQAFKRGYT

V gene: TRBV6-5
J gene: TRBJ2-7
CDR3 protein: ASSYSTAVPSYEQY

V gene: TRBV29-1
J gene: TRBJ1-1
CDR3 protein: SAMAFVNTEAF

V gene: TRBV6-5
J gene: TRBJ1-5
CDR3 protein: ASRPGVGPQH

V gene: TRBV4-1
J gene: TRBJ1-4
CDR3 protein: ASPPLNEKLF

V gene: TRBV9
J gene: TRBJ1-1
CDR3 protein: ASSGDFSGTEAF